Included here is one T cell receptor beta chain sequence, with context. Residents of about two dozen US areas, aged 18 to 89 years, made up the participants. Exposed enrollees encountered a COVID-19 case at some point within 2 weeks before study entry. With 3 bases removed from V and 6 bases from J, the gap between germline ends came to 9 bases. From germline, CDR1 is ENHRY and CDR2 SYGVKD. The CDR3 has 12 amino acids. The record originates from a study of blood T cell repertoires in COVID-19. The overall study: From T cells, B-cell-depleted T cells, or PBMCs came the material, which was cDNA or gDNA.

The authors' processing: Scientists estimated how many nucleated cells there were by amplifying reference gene primers. Here immunoSEQ multiplex PCR was the method, and the copy in TCRdb shows in-frame clones only, minus some. That table gives V, J and clone size, and the DNA gave D and trimming. Counted here are 240,000 or so clones, around 89% occurring once; the ten biggest clones make up just over 0.85%. The chain links TRBV10-3 to TRBJ2-7; D is possibly TRBD2 (7 bases). What was sequenced was PBMCs or T cells enriched from blood (not recorded which). This receptor was taken from a man aged 50 to 60 who had been exposed to COVID-19. The CDR3 nucleotides are TGTGCCATCAGTGAACGGGGGGCCGAGCAGTACTTC. Translation: CAISERGAEQYF.